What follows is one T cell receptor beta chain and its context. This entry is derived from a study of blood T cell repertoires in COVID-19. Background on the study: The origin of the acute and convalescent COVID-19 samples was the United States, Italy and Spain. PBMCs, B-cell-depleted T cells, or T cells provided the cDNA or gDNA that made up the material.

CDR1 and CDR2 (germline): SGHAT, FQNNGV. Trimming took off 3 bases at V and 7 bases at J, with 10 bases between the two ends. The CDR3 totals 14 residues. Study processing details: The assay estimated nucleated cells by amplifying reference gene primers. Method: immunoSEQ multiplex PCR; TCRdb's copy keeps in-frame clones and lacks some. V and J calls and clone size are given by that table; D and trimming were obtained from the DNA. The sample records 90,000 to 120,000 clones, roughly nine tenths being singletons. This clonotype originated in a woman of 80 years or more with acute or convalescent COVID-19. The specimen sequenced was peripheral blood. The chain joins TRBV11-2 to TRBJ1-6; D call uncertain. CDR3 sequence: CASSFLTGNSPLHF. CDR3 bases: TGTGCCAGCAGCTTCTTGACGGGAAATTCACCCCTCCACTTT.